Presented here are 27 T cell receptor beta chains from one specimen sequenced in a study of early stage breast cancer tumors. Sequencing used immunoSEQ multiplex PCR; TCRdb keeps in-frame clones, though not all of them. The sample lists about 53,000 clones, about nine tenths occurring once. Sequenced sample: blood. Receptors originate from a person aged 70 to 85 with breast cancer.

The chain uses TRBV11-3 and TRBJ2-2, with TRBD2 as a possible D gene (6 bases). The CDR3 contains 17 residues. The germline gives CDR1 SGHNT, CDR2 YENEEA. The V end lost 4 bases, the J end lost 0 bases, and 15 bases lay between the germline ends. DNA for the CDR3: TGTGCCAGCAGCTCCCCTCATGGCGGGACGAACACCGGGGAGCTGTTTTTT. It yields the protein CASSSPHGGTNTGELFF.

The chain couples TRBV5-5 to TRBJ1-2, with 9 bases aligning to TRBD1. CDR3 length: 16 amino acids. The V and J ends lost 6 bases and 6 bases, in that order; junction bases with no gene match: 15. Germline V gene sequence: CDR1 SGHKS, CDR2 YYEKEE (reference sequence). The chain's CDR3 is CASTPSTGGIYDGYTF. The CDR3 DNA reads as TGTGCCAGCACCCCGTCGACAGGGGGTATCTATGATGGCTACACCTTC.

The rearrangement links TRBV18 to TRBJ2-7; D might be TRBD1 (6 bases). The CDR3 runs to 15 residues. V was cut by 6 bases and J by 6 bases, with 21 bases left in between. Per germline, CDR1 KGHSH and CDR2 LQKENI. CDR3 residues: CASSPGTGSAAEQYF. In DNA form, the CDR3 reads TGTGCCAGCTCCCCGGGCACAGGGAGCGCGGCCGAGCAGTACTTC.

The rearrangement links TRBV30 to TRBJ2-1; no definite D call. The CDR3 consists of 15 residues. V lost 3 bases to trimming and J lost 2 bases, with 14 bases between them. The germline V gene has CDR1 GTSNPN and CDR2 SVGIG (reference sequence). The CDR3: CAWRPIWATYNEQFF. The CDR3 DNA is TGTGCCTGGAGGCCGATCTGGGCTACCTACAATGAGCAGTTCTTC.

The V call is TRBV18, the J call TRBJ1-5; 9 nucleotides align to TRBD1. Germline lookup yields CDR1 KGHSH and CDR2 LQKENI. CDR3 size: 16 residues. Trimming cost V 2 bases and J 3 bases; bases outside gene matches: 5. The CDR3 DNA follows: TGTGCCAGCTCACCATTGGGACAGGGTGACAATCAGCCCCAGCATTTT. It is translated as CASSPLGQGDNQPQHF.

The chain uses TRBV5-6 and TRBJ1-6; 9 bases fit TRBD1. CDR3 length: 15 residues. Germline CDR1 is SGHDT and CDR2 is YYEEEE. After removal of 4 bases from V and 6 bases from J, the junction contained 5 bases not matched to a gene. The CDR3 loop is CASSVGQGVNSPLHF. CDR3 in DNA: TGTGCCAGCAGCGTGGGACAGGGTGTTAATTCACCCCTCCACTTT.

The rearrangement uses TRBV5-1 and TRBJ2-5; TRBD2 matches 11 bases. The CDR3 sequence is 14 residues long. CDR1 and CDR2 (germline): SGHRS, YFSETQ. V trimming: 7 bases; J trimming: 6 bases; junction bases outside the gene matches: 8. Written as DNA, the CDR3 is TGCGCCAGCGGGATAGCGGGGGGGGACCAGACCCAGTACTTC. Its protein product is CASGIAGGDQTQYF.

The rearrangement joins TRBV5-1 to TRBJ1-5, with 9 bases matching TRBD1. CDR1 is SGHRS, CDR2 YFSETQ, per germline. With V trimmed by 4 bases and J by 5 bases, 7 bases remained unmatched. The CDR3 is made up of 15 amino acids. The CDR3 here is CASSVSGTGHQPQHF. DNA of the CDR3: TGCGCCAGCAGCGTTTCCGGGACAGGGCATCAGCCCCAGCATTTT.

This clone has only one observation. The chain couples TRBV7-2 to TRBJ2-3, with TRBD2 matching 13 bases. This CDR3 is built from 16 residues. V dropped 4 bases and J dropped 5; count of bases not matched to a gene: 6. Germline V gives CDR1 SGHTA, CDR2 FQGNSA. In DNA, the CDR3 is TGTGCCAGCAGCTCGACTAGCGGGGGGTTCAGAGATACGCAGTATTTT. Translated: CASSSTSGGFRDTQYF.

This chain connects TRBV11-1 to TRBJ2-1; 12 bases fit TRBD2. With V trimmed by 1 base and J by 9 bases, 7 bases remained unmatched. This CDR3 region has 16 residues. CDR1 is SGHAT, CDR2 FQDESV, per germline (reference sequence). CDR3 coding DNA: TGTGCCAGCAGCTTAGGACTAGCGGGAGTTGGTAGTGAGCAGTTCTTC. The encoded protein is CASSLGLAGVGSEQFF.

The rearrangement uses TRBV6-1 and TRBJ2-3; D perhaps matches TRBD2 (5 bases). The ends were cut back, 6 bases at V and 1 base at J, with 8 bases in the middle. The V gene's germline CDR1 is MNHNS and CDR2 SASEGT. The CDR3 totals 13 residues. CDR3 DNA: TGTGCCAGCAGAGGTAGCGGCACAGATACGCAGTATTTT. This encodes CASRGSGTDTQYF.

The V call is TRBV21-1, the J call TRBJ1-2; the table's D gene call, TRBD1, was not cross checked with the DNA. TRBV21-1 is an annotated pseudogene. The CDR3 totals 12 residues. The CDR3 coding sequence is TGTGCCAGCATCCGGGACAACGTTGGCTACACCTTC. Residues: CASIRDNVGYTF.

The chain employs TRBV6-5 and TRBJ1-2, with D possibly being TRBD1 (5 bases). Per germline, CDR1 MNHEY and CDR2 SVGAGI. This CDR3 spans 14 amino acids. V lost 6 bases, J lost 7 bases, and 18 bases lay in between. This chain's CDR3 is CASSRVAGGSGYTF. For the CDR3, the DNA is TGTGCCAGCAGCCGGGTTGCGGGGGGGTCTGGCTACACCTTC.

The chain couples TRBV9 to TRBJ2-1; D gene unclear. Per germline, CDR1 SGDLS and CDR2 YYNGEE. V was cut by 0 bases and J by 10 bases, with 11 bases left in between. CDR3 size: 13 residues. CDR3 sequence (DNA): TGTGCCAGCAGCGTAGGTAACAAAATCGAGCAGTTCTTC. Translated, it gives CASSVGNKIEQFF.

V gene TRBV7-2 combines with J gene TRBJ2-7, with D possibly being TRBD2 (5 bases). The germline CDR1 and CDR2 sequences are SGHTA and FQGNSA. Trimming left V 5 bases short and J 2 bases short, with 10 bases between. This CDR3 has 13 residues. DNA for the CDR3: TGTGCCAGCAGCCCACTCGGGGCCTACGAGCAGTACTTC. This sequence encodes CASSPLGAYEQYF.

The gene calls are TRBV7-2 and TRBJ1-3, with D perhaps matching TRBD1 (6 bases). V was pared by 2 bases and J by 2 bases, with 10 bases between. CDR1 is SGHTA and CDR2 is FQGNSA in the germline V gene. This CDR3 is 15 amino acids long. In DNA, the CDR3 is TGTGCCAGCAGCTTACAGGGGTACACTGGAAACACCATATATTTT. The encoded protein is CASSLQGYTGNTIYF.

This rearrangement joins TRBV29-1 to TRBJ2-7, with D possibly TRBD1 on 6 matching bases. The ends were cut back, 3 bases at V and 4 bases at J, with 13 bases in the middle. From germline, CDR1 is SQVTM and CDR2 ANQGSEA. The CDR3 is 13 residues long. The CDR3 sequence is CSVDRGFQYEQYF. CDR3 bases: TGCAGCGTTGACAGGGGTTTTCAATACGAGCAGTACTTC.

The V gene is TRBV19, the J gene TRBJ1-2; perhaps TRBD1 as D (5 bases). Germline assignment: CDR1 LNHDA and CDR2 SQIVND (reference sequence). V was clipped by 0 bases and J by 4 bases, with 15 bases between them. The CDR3 runs to 16 residues. Written as DNA, the CDR3 is TGTGCCAGTAGTATAGACAGGGATACAAAGGGCTATGGCTACACCTTC. Protein: CASSIDRDTKGYGYTF.

J is TRBJ1-4 and V is TRBV28, with D perhaps TRBD1 (6 bases). Germline V lookup: CDR1 MDHEN, CDR2 SYDVKM. The germline V and J ends were trimmed by 6 bases and 11 bases, with 25 bases remaining between them. The CDR3 is 16 residues long. CDR3 sequence: CASSYQQGIVTGKLFF. CDR3 DNA sequence: TGTGCCAGCAGCTACCAACAGGGAATTGTTACAGGGAAACTGTTTTTT. Complete variable domain (other parts from reference TRBV28 and TRBJ1-4): DVKVTQSSRYLVKRTGEKVFLECVQDMDHENMFWYRQDPGLGLRLIYFSYDVKMKEKGDIPEGYSVSREKKERFSLILESASTNQTSMYLCASSYQQGIVTGKLFFGSGTQLSVL.

The chain has TRBV27 and TRBJ1-2, with 8 bases lining up with TRBD1. The CDR3 extends over 13 amino acids. Trimming took 8 bases from V and 4 from J; bases not matched to a gene: 6. From germline, CDR1 is MNHEY and CDR2 SMNVEV (reference sequence). The CDR3 spells CASRKTGGYGYTF. DNA for the CDR3: TGTGCCAGCCGAAAAACAGGGGGCTATGGCTACACCTTC.

This clone has just a few counts. The V gene is TRBV2, the J gene TRBJ2-5; 8 nucleotides agree with TRBD2. Germline CDR1 reads SNHLY; CDR2 reads FYNNEI. J gave up 4 bases and V 6 bases, and 10 bases lay outside the gene matches. This CDR3 comprises 15 residues. CDR3 protein: CASSSPTSELETQYF. The CDR3 bases are TGTGCCAGCAGCTCTCCGACTAGCGAGTTAGAGACCCAGTACTTC.

The chain joins TRBV5-6 to TRBJ2-1, with D maybe TRBD2 (7 bases). CDR3 length: 14 residues. Trimming shortened V by 6 bases and J by 4 bases, and 14 bases separated the two germline ends. In germline, CDR1 is SGHDT, CDR2 YYEEEE. The CDR3 DNA is TGTGCCAGCAAGGGCGGGGGCCATTACAATGAGCAGTTCTTC. This translates into CASKGGGHYNEQFF.

The J gene is TRBJ2-7, the V gene TRBV5-5, with 7 bases lining up with TRBD1. The CDR3 runs to 15 residues. Germline V gene sequence: CDR1 SGHKS, CDR2 YYEKEE (reference sequence). J was trimmed by 1 base and V by 4 bases; bases with no gene match: 8. CDR3 sequence: CASSLGQDLSYEQYF. In DNA, the CDR3 is TGTGCCAGCAGCCTAGGACAGGATTTATCCTACGAGCAGTACTTC.

V gene TRBV28 combines with J gene TRBJ2-7; a weak D match, TRBD2 (5 bases). This CDR3 spans 14 amino acids. The germline V gene encodes CDR1 MDHEN and CDR2 SYDVKM. V lost 6 bases and J 5 bases, leaving 17 bases between the germline ends. In nucleotides, the CDR3 is TGTGCCAGCAGAAACTCCGGAGGAAATAACGAGCAGTACTTC. This gives the protein CASRNSGGNNEQYF.

The chain combines TRBV6-5 with TRBJ2-7; possibly TRBD2 for D (5 bases). This CDR3 contains 16 residues. Germline V gene sequence: CDR1 MNHEY, CDR2 SVGAGI. Deletions cut 0 bases from V and 2 bases from J, with 14 bases between. CDR3 in amino acids: CASSYSFSGSTYEQYF. As DNA, the CDR3 is TGTGCCAGCAGTTACTCATTCAGCGGTTCAACCTACGAGCAGTACTTC.

CDR3 amino acids: CASSLAFGGITEAFF. CDR3 DNA sequence: TGTGCCAGCAGCTTAGCATTTGGGGGGATCACTGAAGCTTTCTTT. The genes are TRBV7-2 and TRBJ1-1, with D maybe TRBD1 (5 bases). The V and J ends lost 0 bases and 4 bases respectively, with 12 bases between them. CDR1 is SGHTA, CDR2 FQGNSA, per germline. The CDR3 is 15 residues long.

J is TRBJ1-1 and V is TRBV5-1; D is possibly TRBD1 (5 bases). The germline gives CDR1 SGHRS, CDR2 YFSETQ. The CDR3 length is 15 residues. The V gene lost 0 bases and the J gene lost 4 bases, with 13 bases spanning the gap. The CDR3 loop is CASSLGRDRLTEAFF. The DNA for the CDR3 is TGCGCCAGCAGCTTGGGGAGGGACCGTCTCACTGAAGCTTTCTTT.